The clone carrying this T cell receptor (beta chain) came up once. Its target is unknown. The assay was immunoSEQ multiplex PCR, and TCRdb's table has in-frame clones only and misses some. In the table there are approximately 98,000 clones, approximately 89% of which are singletons. The data originate from a study of T cell responses to AZD1222 COVID-19 vaccine. Study-level results: Among the donors, most were white British and more were female, and clonal diversity was possibly underestimated. With two AZD1222 doses given, Spike-specific TCR breadth and depth both rose. CD4 TCRs associated with vaccination spanned spike, dominating at 160-218 and 743-854. Only a handful of AZD1222 recipients were seropositive at baseline.

V shed 5 bases, J shed 6 bases, and the junction held 4 bases outside the gene matches. Germline CDR1 is SGHNT and CDR2 is YENEEA. CDR3 length equals 13 residues. This sequence originates from an adult in good health. V is TRBV11-3 and J is TRBJ2-1; 7 bases fit TRBD1. The sequences come from peripheral blood, collected on day 0 of MenACWY control vaccination. The DNA of the CDR3 is TGTGCCAGCAGCGGGGGACAGACCAATGAGCAGTTCTTC. Translating gives CASSGGQTNEQFF.